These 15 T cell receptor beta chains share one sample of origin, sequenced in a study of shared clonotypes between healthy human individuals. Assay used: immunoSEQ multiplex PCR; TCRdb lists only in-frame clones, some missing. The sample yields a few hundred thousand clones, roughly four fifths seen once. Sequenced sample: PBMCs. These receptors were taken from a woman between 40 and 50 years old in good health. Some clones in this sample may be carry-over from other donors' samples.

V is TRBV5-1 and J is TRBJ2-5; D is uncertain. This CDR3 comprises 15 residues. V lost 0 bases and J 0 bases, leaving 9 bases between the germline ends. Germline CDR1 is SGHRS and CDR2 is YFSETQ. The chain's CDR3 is CASSLAGSYQETQYF. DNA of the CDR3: TGCGCCAGCAGCTTGGCGGGTAGTTACCAAGAGACCCAGTACTTC.

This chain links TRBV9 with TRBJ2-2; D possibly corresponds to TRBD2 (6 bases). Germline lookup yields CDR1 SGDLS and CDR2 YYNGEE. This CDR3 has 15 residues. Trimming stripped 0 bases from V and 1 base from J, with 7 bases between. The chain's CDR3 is CASSVVSGNTGELFF. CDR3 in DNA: TGTGCCAGCAGCGTAGTTAGCGGGAACACCGGGGAGCTGTTTTTT.

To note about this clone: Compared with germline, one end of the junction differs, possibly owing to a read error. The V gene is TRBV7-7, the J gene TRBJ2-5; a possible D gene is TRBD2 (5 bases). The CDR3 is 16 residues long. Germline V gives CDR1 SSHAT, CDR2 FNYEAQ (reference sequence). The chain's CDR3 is CASSLGGQPRQETQYF. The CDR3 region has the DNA TGTGCTAGCAGCCTAGGCGGGCAACCTAGACAAGAGACCCAGTACTTC.

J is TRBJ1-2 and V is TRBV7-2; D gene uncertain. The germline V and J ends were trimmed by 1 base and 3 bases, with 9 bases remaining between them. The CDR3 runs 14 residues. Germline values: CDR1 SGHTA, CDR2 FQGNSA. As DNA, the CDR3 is TGTGCCAGCAGCTTAGATCATGGGGACTATGGCTACACCTTC. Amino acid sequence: CASSLDHGDYGYTF.

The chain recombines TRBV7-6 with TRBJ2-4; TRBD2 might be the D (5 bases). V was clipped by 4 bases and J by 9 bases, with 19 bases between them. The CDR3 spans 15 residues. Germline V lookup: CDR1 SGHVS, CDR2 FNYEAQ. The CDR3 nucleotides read TGTGCCAGCAGCTCGGGCCGCCCCAGCGGTTCCATTCAGTACTTC. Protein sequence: CASSSGRPSGSIQYF.

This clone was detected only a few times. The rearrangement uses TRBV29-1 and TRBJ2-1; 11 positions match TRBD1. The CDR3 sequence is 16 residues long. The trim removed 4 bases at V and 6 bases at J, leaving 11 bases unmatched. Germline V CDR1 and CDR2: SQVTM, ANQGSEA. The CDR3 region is CSVGKTPDRGLNEQFF. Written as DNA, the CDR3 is TGCAGCGTTGGGAAGACCCCGGACAGGGGGCTCAATGAGCAGTTCTTC.

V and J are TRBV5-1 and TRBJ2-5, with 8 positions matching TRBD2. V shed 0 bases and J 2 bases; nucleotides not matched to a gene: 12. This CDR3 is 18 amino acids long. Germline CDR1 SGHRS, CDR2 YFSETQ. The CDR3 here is CASSLGRVSSGSQETQYF. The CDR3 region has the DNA TGCGCCAGCAGCTTGGGACGGGTTTCGAGCGGGAGTCAAGAGACCCAGTACTTC. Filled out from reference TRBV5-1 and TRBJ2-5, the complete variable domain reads KAGVTQTPRYLIKTRGQQVTLSCSPISGHRSVSWYQQTPGQGLQFLFEYFSETQRNKGNFPGRFSGRQFSNSRSEMNVSTLELGDSALYLCASSLGRVSSGSQETQYFGPGTRLLVL.

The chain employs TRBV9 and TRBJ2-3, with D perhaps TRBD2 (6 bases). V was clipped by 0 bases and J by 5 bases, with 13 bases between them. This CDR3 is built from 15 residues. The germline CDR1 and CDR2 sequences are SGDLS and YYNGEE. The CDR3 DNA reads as TGTGCCAGCAGCGTAGTACCGGGAGCCGGAGATACGCAGTATTTT. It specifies CASSVVPGAGDTQYF.

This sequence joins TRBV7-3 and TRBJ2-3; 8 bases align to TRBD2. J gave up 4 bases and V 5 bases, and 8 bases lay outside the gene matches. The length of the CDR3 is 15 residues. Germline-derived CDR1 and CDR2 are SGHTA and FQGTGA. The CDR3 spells CASSLEAGLADTQYF. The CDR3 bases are TGTGCCAGCAGCCTAGAGGCGGGACTAGCAGATACGCAGTATTTT.

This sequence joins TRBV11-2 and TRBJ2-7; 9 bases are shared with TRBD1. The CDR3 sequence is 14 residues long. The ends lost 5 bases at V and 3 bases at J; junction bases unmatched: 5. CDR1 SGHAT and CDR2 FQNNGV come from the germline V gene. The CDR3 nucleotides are TGTGCCAGCAGCCCTAGGGACAGGGACTACGAGCAGTACTTC. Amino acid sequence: CASSPRDRDYEQYF.

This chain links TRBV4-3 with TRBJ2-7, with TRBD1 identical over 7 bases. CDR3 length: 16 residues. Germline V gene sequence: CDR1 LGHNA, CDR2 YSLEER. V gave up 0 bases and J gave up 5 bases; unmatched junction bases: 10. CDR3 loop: CASSQDEGAVGHEQYF. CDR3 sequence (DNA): TGCGCCAGCAGCCAAGACGAGGGGGCTGTGGGGCACGAGCAGTACTTC.

The CDR3 loop reads CASSWTSGGFQETQYF. In nucleotides, the CDR3 is TGTGCCAGCAGCTGGACTAGCGGGGGCTTCCAAGAGACCCAGTACTTC. The chain links TRBV5-4 to TRBJ2-5, with TRBD2 matching 13 bases. Germline loops: CDR1 SGHNT, CDR2 YYREEE (reference sequence). The CDR3 is 16 amino acids. V trimming: 3 bases; J trimming: 1 base; junction bases outside the gene matches: 3.

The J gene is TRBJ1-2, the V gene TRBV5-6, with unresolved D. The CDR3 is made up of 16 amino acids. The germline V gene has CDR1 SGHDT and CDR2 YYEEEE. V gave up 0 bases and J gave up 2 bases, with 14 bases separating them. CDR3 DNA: TGTGCCAGCAGCTTGGTTAGGCAGCAGCAAAACTATGGCTACACCTTC. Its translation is CASSLVRQQQNYGYTF.

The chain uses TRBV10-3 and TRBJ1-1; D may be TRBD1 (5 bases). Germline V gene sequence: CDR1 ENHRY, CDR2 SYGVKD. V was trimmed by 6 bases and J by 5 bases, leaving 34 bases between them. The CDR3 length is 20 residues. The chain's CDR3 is CAISDSTRGSRSHWGTEAFF. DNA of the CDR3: TGTGCCATCAGCGATTCTACCCGAGGCAGCCGATCACACTGGGGGACTGAAGCTTTCTTT.

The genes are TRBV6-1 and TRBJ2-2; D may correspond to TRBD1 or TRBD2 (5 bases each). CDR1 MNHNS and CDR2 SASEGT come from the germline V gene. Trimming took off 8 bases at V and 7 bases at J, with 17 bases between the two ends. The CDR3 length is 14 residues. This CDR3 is CASGRDPGSGELFF. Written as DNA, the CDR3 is TGTGCCAGCGGCCGGGACCCCGGAAGCGGGGAGCTGTTTTTT.